This TCR beta chain emerged from a study of blood T cell repertoires in COVID-19 (dated by TCRdb to 2020 to 2022). General notes on the study: Collaborator samples came from the United States, Italy and Spain and covered acute and convalescent phases of COVID-19. The prospective study material was composed of cDNA or gDNA derived from T cells, B-cell-depleted T cells, or PBMCs. Deeply sampled blood TCRbeta repertoires from subjects exposed to, actively infected with, or recovered from COVID-19 were included in the dataset. The repertoires were released in a freely available public database intended as a resource for research on the immune response to SARS-CoV-2. The samples were drawn from the first 160 participants of the ongoing ImmuneRACE study and from more than 1,000 subjects provided by 6 global collaborators. Nearly every sample came with metadata listing a de-identified subject ID, COVID-19 status, age in years and sex. Where available, HLA class I and class II types were obtained from metadata supplied by the sample provider rather than from assay-based typing.

TCRbeta CDR3 regions were amplified from genomic DNA using the immunoSEQ Assay, a bias-controlled multiplex PCR. The paper's data handling went like this. Within the assay, amplification of reference gene primers was used to estimate how many nucleated cells each sample contained. To quantify the absolute abundance of each unique TCRbeta CDR3 rearrangement, sequence reads were collapsed and filtered. For each sample, productive Simpson clonality was calculated by taking the square root of Simpson's diversity index across productive rearrangements. Here the immuneACCESS table is served through TCRdb, limited to in-frame sequences with V and J called. Missing clones are a known gap in these copies; in checked studies unresolved V genes cover under half, and the rest lacks a known reason. V and J calls and clone size are as listed in that table; D and trimming were resolved from the DNA. This sample is represented by approximately 300,000 clones; over 75% of them were singletons. Nearly 7% of the sample goes to the ten largest clones.

The CDR3 sequence holds 15 residues, the cysteine and phenylalanine included. Left in the record is the CDR3 DNA by itself, 45 bases read in frame from the first base. CDR1 is given as SEHNR and CDR2 as FQNEAQ, both from the germline V gene (reference sequence). Trimming takes 5 bases off V and 4 bases off J; junction bases not matched to a gene: 8. At one collaborating source in Seattle, patients were enrolled during active infection and were followed longitudinally through the course of disease. Whole blood was collected in K2EDTA tubes by collaborating institutions according to the institutions' own protocols. For TCRbeta analysis, collaborators shipped samples in one of three forms: frozen whole blood, isolated PBMCs, or DNA extracted from either of those sample types. Regarding this clone: Its antigen is currently not known. No much larger clone is present one base from it, and per-base qualities are unavailable.

Findings and caveats that apply to the study as a whole: The quantity of clinical and demographic metadata differed by source and by participant and was supplied without curation.

This clonotype was obtained from a young woman with COVID-19, enrolled during active disease. Sequencing used peripheral blood. The V and J genes are TRBV7-9 and TRBJ2-1, with 7 bases in between that match TRBD2. The CDR3: CASSPLQAGYNEQFF. The DNA is as follows: TGTGCCAGCAGCCCCTTACAAGCGGGGTACAATGAGCAGTTCTTC.